These T cell receptor beta chains were read from a single sample in a study of blood T cells in healthy people across ages. TCRdb processed the 5' RACE reads anew with MiXCR; each CDR3 protein has one entry. The table records under 850,000 distinct CDR3 sequences, roughly 34% of them present only once. Sequencing was done on a sample of blood. The receptors originated from a man younger than 35 in good health. The CDR3 runs from the conserved cysteine through the conserved F or W. A D gene is named only where the DNA matches it firmly. Some rows mark clone size as missing; the rest say once, few, many or name a class of expanded clone.

clone_size | d_call | j_call | v_call | cdr3_nt | cdr3_aa
many | TRBD2 | TRBJ2-3 | TRBV7-8 | TGTGCCAGCAGCTTACGGGCGAGCGGGGGGGATGGTCGCACAGATACGCAGTATTTT | CASSLRASGGDGRTDTQYF
. | TRBD1 | TRBJ1-6 | TRBV28 | TGTGCCAGCAGGCCCCAGACAGGGCCAAATAATTCACCCCTCCACTTT | CASRPQTGPNNSPLHF
few | . | TRBJ2-7 | TRBV20-1 | TGCAGTGCTGACGACCCGGCCACTGGGATTCAGTACTTC | CSADDPATGIQYF
few | . | TRBJ1-1 | TRBV5-1 | TGCGCCAGCAGGGGGTCAGGGCGAGCTTTCTTT | CASRGSGRAFF
. | TRBD1 | TRBJ1-2 | TRBV7-9 | TGTGCCAGCAGCGAAATCGGGACAGCGGACTATGGCTACACCTTC | CASSEIGTADYGYTF
few | . | TRBJ2-5 | TRBV6-2/TRBV6-3 | TGTGCCAGCATTCGTGGAACAGCGCAAGAGACCCAGTACTTC | CASIRGTAQETQYF
many | . | TRBJ2-1 | TRBV29-1 | TGCAGCGTTGAGCCAGGGATGGTGAATGAGCAGTTCTTC | CSVEPGMVNEQFF
. | TRBD2 | TRBJ2-4 | TRBV12-3/TRBV12-4 | TGTGCCAGCAGTCCGGAGGGTGCTAGCGGGGGGGCCAAAGCCAAAAACATTCAGTACTTC | CASSPEGASGGAKAKNIQYF
few | . | TRBJ1-1 | TRBV4-3 | TGCGCCAGCAGCCAAGAGGCAGGGAGGGCCAGTAACACTGAAGCTTTCTTT | CASSQEAGRASNTEAFF
few | . | TRBJ1-5 | TRBV20-1 | TGCAGTGCTAGGATGGACAGAAATCAGCCCCAGCATTTT | CSARMDRNQPQHF
. | . | TRBJ1-1 | TRBV7-2 | TGTGCCAGCAGCTTAGGACGACAGTACCTTGAAGCTTTCTTT | CASSLGRQYLEAFF
. | TRBD1 | TRBJ2-5 | TRBV5-6 | TGTGCCAGCGGAACCGGGACAGGGTTGAATGAGCAGTACTTC | CASGTGTGLNEQYF
. | TRBD1 | TRBJ1-1 | TRBV4-1 | TGCGCCAGCAGCCAAAGACCGGACAGGGGGTTACTCTCTGAAGCTTTCTTT | CASSQRPDRGLLSEAFF
. | . | TRBJ2-1 | TRBV7-2 | TGTGCCAGCAGCTCCTCTGGGGGGAAGGGGTACAATGAGCAGTTCTTC | CASSSSGGKGYNEQFF
. | TRBD2 | TRBJ2-1 | TRBV5-1 | TGCGCCAGCAGCTTGGCCTCAACTAGCGGGGGTGGGGAGCAGTTCTTC | CASSLASTSGGGEQFF
. | . | TRBJ2-1 | TRBV12-3/TRBV12-4 | TGTGCCAGCAGTTTAGCTCCTGCGGGGAGGGGGGATGAGCAGTTCTTC | CASSLAPAGRGDEQFF
many | . | TRBJ2-5 | TRBV2 | TGTGCCAGCAGGAAACAAGAGACCCAGTACTTC | CASRKQETQYF
few | . | TRBJ2-1 | TRBV4-1 | TGCGCCAGCAGCCAAGAGGCCTACAATGAGCAGTTCTTC | CASSQEAYNEQFF
once | TRBD2 | TRBJ2-1 | TRBV24-1 | TGTGCCACCAGTGGCGGGAGCTCCCACAATGAGCAGTTCTTC | CATSGGSSHNEQFF
few | . | TRBJ1-2 | TRBV4-1 | TGCGCCAGCAGCCAAGTTATGGCGGAACTAGCTTATGGCTACACCTTC | CASSQVMAELAYGYTF
many | . | TRBJ2-3 | TRBV29-1 | TGCAGCGCCTCCCCCGACACAGATACGCAGTATTTT | CSASPDTDTQYF
many | . | TRBJ2-4 | TRBV4-2 | TGTGCCAGCAGCCAAGATGCGGGTCATGCCAAAAACATTCAGTACTTC | CASSQDAGHAKNIQYF
few | TRBD1 | TRBJ1-4 | TRBV6-6 | TGTGCCAGCAGTCCAAGGGGGCCCCAAGAAAAACTGTTTTTT | CASSPRGPQEKLFF
. | . | TRBJ1-2 | TRBV13 | TGTGCCAGCAGCTTAAGAGATACAGGGCTCTCTGGCTACACCTTC | CASSLRDTGLSGYTF
. | . | TRBJ2-3 | TRBV5-5 | TGTGCCAGCAGCCCGGAGCCGGACACAGATACGCAGTATTTT | CASSPEPDTDTQYF
. | . | TRBJ2-1 | TRBV12-3/TRBV12-4 | TGTGCCAGCAGCAAACAACGGGACGCAGGGGAGCAGTTCTTC | CASSKQRDAGEQFF
many | TRBD2 | TRBJ2-1 | TRBV20-1 | TGCAGTGCTGTCGGACTAGCGGGTTACAATGAGCAGTTCTTC | CSAVGLAGYNEQFF
few | . | TRBJ1-6 | TRBV4-1 | TGCGCCAGCAGCCAAGCCCCCTATAATTCACCCCTCCACTTT | CASSQAPYNSPLHF
. | TRBD2 | TRBJ2-3 | TRBV27 | TGTGCCAGCAGTACAATCGTAATAGCGGGGGGGGCCTCTAGCACAGATACGCAGTATTTT | CASSTIVIAGGASSTDTQYF
. | . | TRBJ2-7 | TRBV12-3/TRBV12-4 | TGTGCCAGCAGTTTTAGGCGGGGAGGCAACGAGCGGTACTTC | CASSFRRGGNERYF
. | TRBD1 | TRBJ2-7 | TRBV29-1 | TGCAGCGTTGGCTATGTGGGACAGCTATCTGTTGAGCAGTACTTC | CSVGYVGQLSVEQYF
. | TRBD2 | TRBJ2-3 | TRBV9 | TGTGCCAGCAGCGACGGACTAGCAACAAGCACAGATACGCAGTATTTT | CASSDGLATSTDTQYF
. | . | TRBJ1-2 | TRBV5-1 | TGCGCCAGCAGTTCCAGCTTCGGGAGCCTTTATGGCTACACCTTC | CASSSSFGSLYGYTF
few | . | TRBJ1-6 | TRBV6-6 | TGTGCCAGCAGTTACTCGAGCACGGGCGCATATTCACCCCTCCACTTT | CASSYSSTGAYSPLHF
. | TRBD1 | TRBJ1-4 | TRBV12-3/TRBV12-4 | TGTGCCAGCAGTCTTTACAGGGGGTCTAAGGAAAAACTGTTTTTT | CASSLYRGSKEKLFF
few | . | TRBJ2-1 | TRBV20-1 | TGCAGTGCTAGCCCGTATTCAGGGTATGAGCAGTTCTTC | CSASPYSGYEQFF
. | . | TRBJ2-1 | TRBV27 | TGTGCCAGCAGTCCCCGGGGAAATACAGAGCAGTTCTTC | CASSPRGNTEQFF
few | . | TRBJ1-4 | TRBV7-2 | TGTGCCAGCAGCTTAAACCCAGGGCAGTCTAATGAAAAACTGTTTTTT | CASSLNPGQSNEKLFF
. | . | TRBJ2-5 | TRBV28 | TGTGCCAGCAGTCCCCCCGGGACAAGAAACCAGAAAGAGACCCAGTACTTC | CASSPPGTRNQKETQYF
. | . | TRBJ2-1 | TRBV4-2 | TGTGCCAGCACCTGGGATTATCCTCCTGGTGAGCAGTTCTTC | CASTWDYPPGEQFF
. | . | TRBJ2-3 | TRBV7-9 | TGTGCCAGCAGTTGGCTGGAGGGGGGTACAGATACGCAGTATTTT | CASSWLEGGTDTQYF
. | TRBD1 | TRBJ2-7 | TRBV20-1 | TGCAGTGCTCCAGACAGGGGAGGTCATACCTACGAGCAGTACTTC | CSAPDRGGHTYEQYF
. | TRBD1 | TRBJ2-7 | TRBV18 | TGTGCCAGCTCACCACAGGGGACAGGGAAAAACGAGCAGTACTTC | CASSPQGTGKNEQYF
. | . | TRBJ2-3 | TRBV24-1 | TGTGCCGCCAGTCCGGGCCATACCGCCGATACGCAGTATTTT | CAASPGHTADTQYF
few | TRBD1 | TRBJ1-1 | TRBV20-1 | TGCAGTCTCCTACGTGGACAGGGCCGACGGTCTCAGGACACTGAAGCTTTCTTT | CSLLRGQGRRSQDTEAFF
many | . | TRBJ1-5 | TRBV12-3/TRBV12-4 | TGTGCCAGCAGTTTCAATTGGGCAGCTTCTCAGCCCCAGCATTTT | CASSFNWAASQPQHF
many | TRBD1 | TRBJ1-1 | TRBV25-1 | TGTGCCAGCAGCTCCCAGGGGGCCGGGAGAGGAACTGAAGCTTTCTTT | CASSSQGAGRGTEAFF
. | . | TRBJ2-5 | TRBV7-6 | TGTGCCAGCAGCGCCCTCCCCGGAGCGGGTTGGGGAGAGCAGTACTTC | CASSALPGAGWGEQYF
. | . | TRBJ1-2 | TRBV6-2/TRBV6-3 | TGTGCCAGCAGTGCGGCCCCGATGCGGGGCTACACCTTC | CASSAAPMRGYTF
. | . | TRBJ2-1 | TRBV20-1 | TGCAGAGTCCATAGAGGATGTTGTGACAATGGGCAGTTCTTC | CRVHRGCCDNGQFF
few | TRBD2 | TRBJ2-5 | TRBV5-1 | TGCGCCAGCAAGAGACTAGCGGGGAGCCAAGAGACCCAGTACTTC | CASKRLAGSQETQYF
. | . | TRBJ1-1 | TRBV4-2 | TGTGCCAGCAGCCAAGATCGGCGGGAAAACACTGAAGCTTTCTTT | CASSQDRRENTEAFF
once | . | TRBJ2-7 | TRBV7-9 | TGTGCCAGCAGCTTATTTCCTCTCTACGAGCAGTACTTC | CASSLFPLYEQYF